The present T cell receptor (beta chain) was sequenced within a study of cytomegalovirus exposure and HLA in healthy donors. The V end was cut by 9 bases, the J end by 3 bases, with 14 bases between. CDR1 is MNHEY and CDR2 is SMNVEV in the germline V gene (reference sequence). The CDR3 contains 14 residues. This PCR relied on a set of 60 Vbeta primers and 13 Jbeta primers. In the original workflow: About 12 million of some 80 million unique TCR beta chains were shared, per a later count. Using immunoSEQ multiplex PCR, the repertoire was profiled, and TCRdb retains in-frame clones only, with some absent. V, J and clone size are taken as reported in that table, and D and trimming were inferred from the DNA itself. The data show 120,000 to 150,000 clones, approximately 80% seen once. Healthy bone marrow donors made up the donor group.

The source of this sequence is a male donor in good health and CMV-seronegative. Source material: PBMCs. The rearrangement joins TRBV27 to TRBJ2-2, with D maybe TRBD1 (6 bases). CDR3 protein: CASGTGQHTGELFF. CDR3 DNA sequence: TGTGCCAGTGGAACGGGACAACACACCGGGGAGCTGTTTTTT.